What follows are 30 T cell receptor beta chains derived from one specimen sequenced in a study of blood T cell repertoires in COVID-19. The protocol was immunoSEQ multiplex PCR, while the TCRdb copy is restricted to in-frame clones and leaves out a portion. The table has fewer than 450,000 clones, 90% seen once. The sample comprised PBMCs or T cells enriched from blood (not recorded which). These receptors were taken from a man aged 18 to 29 who had recovered from COVID-19.

The chain is built from TRBV7-3 and TRBJ1-2; D call uncertain. V was shortened by 5 bases and J by 9 bases, with 16 bases between the two germline ends. CDR1 is SGHTA and CDR2 is FQGTGA in the germline V gene. The CDR3 runs to 13 residues. CDR3 loop: CASSPPGADSYTF. Written as DNA, the CDR3 is TGTGCCAGCAGCCCCCCGGGTGCTGATAGCTACACCTTC.

This chain links TRBV1 with TRBJ2-7; the table's D call TRBD2 went unverified against the DNA. TRBV1 is assigned pseudogene status. The CDR3 has 18 amino acids. CDR3 sequence: CTSSRKGLAGAFYYEQYF. DNA of the CDR3: TGCACCAGCAGCCGTAAAGGACTAGCGGGGGCCTTTTACTACGAGCAGTACTTC.

This chain uses TRBV18 with TRBJ2-5; TRBD2 aligns across 11 bases. The CDR3 is 15 amino acids. Germline trimming cut 4 bases from V and 2 bases from J; bases unmatched to any gene: 3. Germline CDR1 and CDR2: KGHSH and LQKENI. This CDR3 reads CASSLGTSGQETQYF. CDR3 in DNA: TGTGCCAGCTCACTGGGGACTAGCGGACAAGAGACCCAGTACTTC.

The chain employs TRBV3-1 (or the pseudogene TRBV3-2) and TRBJ2-7, with no clear D. CDR1 is LGHDT, CDR2 YNNKEL, per germline (reference sequence). This CDR3 spans 14 amino acids. The germline V and J ends were trimmed by 1 base and 6 bases, with 13 bases remaining between them. The CDR3 region has the DNA TGTGCCAGCAGCCAAGCTCTCATCTCCGGCGAGCAGTACTTC. This translates into CASSQALISGEQYF.

The CDR3 protein is CASSPGQGFTVGGYTF. The CDR3 nucleotides are TGTGCCAGCAGCCCCGGGCAGGGGTTTACGGTTGGCGGCTACACCTTC. This chain joins TRBV7-8 and TRBJ1-2; tentative D call: TRBD1 (6 bases). Per the germline V gene, CDR1 is SGHVS and CDR2 is FQNEAQ. CDR3 size: 16 residues. V lost 5 bases to trimming and J lost 8 bases, with 24 bases between them.

This clone showed up just a few times. V and J are TRBV19 and TRBJ2-1; tentative D call: TRBD2 (7 bases). Trimming removed 3 bases at V and 7 bases at J, with 19 bases between. The germline gives CDR1 LNHDA, CDR2 SQIVND (reference sequence). The CDR3 covers 16 residues. The CDR3 is CASSIVRLARGNEQFF. The CDR3 DNA follows: TGTGCCAGTAGTATTGTCAGACTAGCTAGGGGGAATGAGCAGTTCTTC.

The rearrangement uses TRBV2 and TRBJ1-6; TRBD1 matches 8 bases. Losses at the gene ends were 5 bases for V and 1 base for J; bases not matched to a gene: 7. Germline V CDR1 and CDR2: SNHLY, FYNNEI. This CDR3 region has 17 residues. The CDR3 loop reads CASSSRGRSSYNSPLHF. CDR3 bases: TGTGCCAGCAGTAGCAGGGGGCGGTCTTCCTATAATTCACCCCTCCACTTT.

The chain couples TRBV7-9 to TRBJ1-2; 9 positions match TRBD1. Trimming took 6 bases from V and 4 from J; bases not matched to a gene: 9. CDR1 and CDR2 (germline): SEHNR, FQNEAQ (reference sequence). This CDR3 has 15 residues. The CDR3 DNA reads TGTGCCAGCAGTACTGGGGACAGGGTTGGCTATGGCTACACCTTC. Encoded protein: CASSTGDRVGYGYTF.

This chain joins TRBV14 and TRBJ1-2; no definite D call. The CDR3 covers 15 residues. Germline values: CDR1 SGHDN, CDR2 FVKESK. V was pared by 3 bases and J by 4 bases, with 15 bases between. CDR3 protein: CASSQGGGGRYGYTF. CDR3 bases: TGTGCCAGCAGCCAGGGAGGAGGAGGGCGCTATGGCTACACCTTC.

The chain recombines TRBV3-1 (or the pseudogene TRBV3-2) with TRBJ1-6; 8 nucleotides agree with TRBD1. Germline loops: CDR1 LGHDT, CDR2 YNNKEL (reference sequence). The CDR3 runs 16 residues. V gave up 7 bases and J gave up 1 base; unmatched junction bases: 6. CDR3 bases: TGTGCCAGCAAGGACAGGGTAAATTCCTATAATTCACCCCTCCACTTT. It translates to CASKDRVNSYNSPLHF.

The CDR3 DNA follows: TGTGCCAGCAGTTTAGGACTAGCGGGGGTAACAGGCGAGCAGTTCTTC. Protein product: CASSLGLAGVTGEQFF. This chain uses TRBV28 with TRBJ2-1, with TRBD2 matching over 13 bases. Unmatched junction bases numbered 8, after V lost 2 bases and J lost 10 bases. This CDR3 contains 16 residues. CDR1 is MDHEN, CDR2 SYDVKM, per germline.

The chain carries TRBV11-2 and TRBJ1-4; D is unclear. V was trimmed by 6 bases and J by 1 base, leaving 6 bases between them. This CDR3 is 13 amino acids long. Germline V CDR1 and CDR2: SGHAT, FQNNGV. CDR3 amino acids: CASRLQTNEKLFF. As DNA, the CDR3 is TGTGCCAGCAGGTTACAAACTAATGAAAAACTGTTTTTT.

This chain connects TRBV11-2 to TRBJ2-5; the match to TRBD2 covers 9 bases. Germline CDR1 SGHAT, CDR2 FQNNGV. The V segment lost 6 bases and the J segment 4 bases; nucleotides outside the gene matches: 6. This CDR3 has 14 amino acids. The CDR3 bases are TGTGCCAGCAGGCCAGCGGGAGGAGGAGAGACCCAGTACTTC. This encodes CASRPAGGGETQYF.

The rearrangement links TRBV11-3 to TRBJ1-5; D call uncertain. The CDR3 extends over 13 amino acids. The germline V gene has CDR1 SGHNT and CDR2 YENEEA. With 1 base removed from V and 3 bases from J, the gap between germline ends came to 4 bases. The CDR3: CASSLGHNQPQHF. CDR3 in DNA: TGTGCCAGCAGCTTAGGGCACAATCAGCCCCAGCATTTT.

The rearrangement joins TRBV7-8 to TRBJ2-7; 10 nucleotides agree with TRBD2. V lost 2 bases, J lost 6 bases, and 7 bases stayed unmatched. The CDR3 sequence is 15 residues long. Germline assignment: CDR1 SGHVS and CDR2 FQNEAQ. Here the CDR3 reads CASSLPLAGAGEQYF. CDR3 nucleotides: TGTGCCAGCAGCTTACCCCTAGCGGGGGCGGGCGAGCAGTACTTC.

The chain couples TRBV5-4 to TRBJ1-1; no clear D. This CDR3 has 13 amino acids. The germline V and J ends were trimmed by 4 bases and 4 bases, with 11 bases remaining between them. The germline V gene has CDR1 SGHNT and CDR2 YYREEE (reference sequence). The chain's CDR3 is CASSTRGSTEAFF. CDR3 bases: TGTGCCAGCAGCACTCGCGGGAGCACTGAAGCTTTCTTT.

The CDR3 DNA reads TGTGCCAGCTCACCAGAAGGAAACAGGGGGCGCGGGTACTATGGCTACACCTTC. The encoded protein is CASSPEGNRGRGYYGYTF. The gene calls are TRBV18 and TRBJ1-2; TRBD1 matches at 9 bases. Germline lookup yields CDR1 KGHSH and CDR2 LQKENI. Germline trimming cut 2 bases from V and 3 bases from J; bases unmatched to any gene: 13. This CDR3 has 18 residues. Based on the CDR3 plus reference TRBV18 and TRBJ1-2, the full variable domain is NAGVMQNPRHLVRRRGQEARLRCSPMKGHSHVYWYRQLPEEGLKFMVYLQKENIIDESGMPKERFSAEFPKEGPSILRIQQVVRGDSAAYFCASSPEGNRGRGYYGYTFGSGTRLTVV.

V gene TRBV5-8 combines with J gene TRBJ1-5, with a possible D match to TRBD1 (6 bases). The ends were cut back, 4 bases at V and 6 bases at J, with 14 bases in the middle. From germline, CDR1 is SGHTS and CDR2 YDEGEE. This CDR3 spans 14 amino acids. CDR3 in amino acids: CASSLYREGQPQHF. Written as DNA, the CDR3 is TGTGCCAGCAGCCTCTACAGGGAGGGTCAGCCCCAGCATTTT. The full variable domain, completed using reference TRBV5-8 and TRBJ1-5, is EAGVTQSPTHLIKTRGQQATLRCSPISGHTSVYWYQQALGLGLQFLLWYDEGEERNRGNFPPRFSGRQFPNYSSELNVNALELEDSALYLCASSLYREGQPQHFGDGTRLSIL.

The chain joins TRBV5-6 to TRBJ2-2; D may be TRBD1 (6 bases). Trimming shortened V by 2 bases and J by 4 bases, and 12 bases separated the two germline ends. The CDR3 has 15 residues. CDR1 is SGHDT and CDR2 is YYEEEE in the germline V gene. CDR3 bases: TGTGCCAGCAGCTTTTGGGGGCGCCGCACCGGGGAGCTGTTTTTT. This gives the protein CASSFWGRRTGELFF.

V gene TRBV6-5 combines with J gene TRBJ1-5; D uncertain. Germline V CDR1 and CDR2: MNHEY, SVGAGI. The CDR3 has 14 residues. Between the trimmed V and J ends, which lost 6 bases and 0 bases, there was a span of 9 bases. CDR3 sequence reads: CASSSVYSNQPQHF. The CDR3, as DNA: TGTGCCAGCAGCTCTGTTTATAGCAATCAGCCCCAGCATTTT.

The chain carries TRBV28 and TRBJ2-7; 12 nucleotides agree with TRBD2. The CDR3 is 14 residues long. J gave up 12 bases and V 4 bases, and 10 bases lay outside the gene matches. Germline CDR1 and CDR2: MDHEN and SYDVKM. The CDR3 sequence: CASSYLAGGPVWYF. CDR3 DNA sequence: TGTGCCAGCAGTTACCTAGCGGGAGGGCCCGTTTGGTACTTC.

The chain couples TRBV7-2 to TRBJ1-5; possibly TRBD1 for D (5 bases). V was shortened by 4 bases and J by 6 bases, with 16 bases between the two germline ends. This CDR3 is 15 amino acids long. CDR1 is SGHTA, CDR2 FQGNSA, per germline. DNA for the CDR3: TGTGCCAGCAGCTACCGAGGAGGGGTGGGTCAGCCCCAGCATTTT. It encodes CASSYRGGVGQPQHF.

The J gene is TRBJ1-1, the V gene TRBV5-1, with no clear D. The V end lost 4 bases, the J end lost 5 bases, and 27 bases lay between the germline ends. Germline V lookup: CDR1 SGHRS, CDR2 YFSETQ. The CDR3 extends over 18 amino acids. CDR3 in DNA: TGCGCCAGCAGCCCCCTATGGCAGGTGCCTAGCTCTGGTACTGAAGCTTTCTTT. It specifies CASSPLWQVPSSGTEAFF.

This rearrangement joins TRBV27 to TRBJ1-1; D call uncertain. Trimming took off 2 bases at V and 11 bases at J, with 15 bases between the two ends. The CDR3 spans 13 residues. Looked up from germline, CDR1 is MNHEY and CDR2 is SMNVEV (reference sequence). As DNA, the CDR3 is TGTGCCAGCAGTTTACTGGCCAGGCAGGTTGCTTTCTTT. Amino acids: CASSLLARQVAFF.

The chain couples TRBV2 to TRBJ1-4; perhaps TRBD1 as D (6 bases). Deletions cut 2 bases from V and 8 bases from J, with 15 bases between. CDR1 and CDR2 from the germline V gene are SNHLY and FYNNEI. This CDR3 spans 15 amino acids. The CDR3 nucleotides read TGTGCCAGCAGTGAATCGGGAGGGGGAAGGGAAAAACTGTTTTTT. It yields the protein CASSESGGGREKLFF. Based on the CDR3 plus reference TRBV2 and TRBJ1-4, the full variable domain is EPEVTQTPSHQVTQMGQEVILRCVPISNHLYFYWYRQILGQKVEFLVSFYNNEISEKSEIFDDQFSVERPDGSNFTLKIRSTKLEDSAMYFCASSESGGGREKLFFGSGTQLSVL.

This chain connects TRBV30 to TRBJ1-6, with TRBD1 matching 7 bases. V was pared by 3 bases and J by 8 bases, with 10 bases of the junction left unmatched. The CDR3 sequence is 15 residues long. In germline, CDR1 is GTSNPN, CDR2 SVGIG (reference sequence). CDR3 loop: CAWSLQGKSDSPLHF. CDR3 coding DNA: TGTGCCTGGAGCTTACAGGGGAAGTCTGATTCACCCCTCCACTTT.

The chain combines TRBV18 with TRBJ2-1; 13 nucleotides agree with TRBD2. Losses at the gene ends were 5 bases for V and 2 bases for J; bases not matched to a gene: 3. The germline gives CDR1 KGHSH, CDR2 LQKENI. The CDR3 loop spans 16 amino acids. As DNA, the CDR3 is TGTGCCAGCTCATCGGGACTAGCGGGGACCTACAATGAGCAGTTCTTC. This gives the protein CASSSGLAGTYNEQFF.

Worth noting for this clone: At the DNA level, this CDR3 is encoded by other sequences in the same sample as well. The chain links TRBV10-1 to TRBJ2-2; D may be TRBD2 (6 bases). Trimming cost V 0 bases and J 6 bases, with 8 bases left between them. The CDR3 runs 14 residues. Looked up from germline, CDR1 is WNHNN and CDR2 is SYGVQD (reference sequence). The CDR3 loop reads CASSESSGPGELFF. CDR3 coding DNA: TGCGCCAGCAGTGAGTCGAGCGGGCCCGGGGAGCTGTTTTTT.

This clone was seen only once. V usage is TRBV5-5 and J usage is TRBJ1-1; tentative D call: TRBD1 (6 bases). This CDR3 contains 18 residues. Germline V gene data show CDR1 as SGHKS and CDR2 as YYEKEE (reference sequence). Deletions cut 0 bases from V and 0 bases from J, with 18 bases between. CDR3 amino acids: CASSLDPDRLGMNTEAFF. The CDR3 DNA sequence: TGTGCCAGCAGCTTGGACCCCGACAGGTTAGGAATGAACACTGAAGCTTTCTTT.

The chain employs TRBV5-6 and TRBJ1-1; 8 bases match TRBD1. Germline V lookup: CDR1 SGHDT, CDR2 YYEEEE. This CDR3 contains 14 residues. With V trimmed by 3 bases and J by 0 bases, 1 base remained unmatched. The CDR3 here is CASSWTGLNTEAFF. CDR3 DNA: TGTGCCAGCAGCTGGACAGGGTTGAACACTGAAGCTTTCTTT.